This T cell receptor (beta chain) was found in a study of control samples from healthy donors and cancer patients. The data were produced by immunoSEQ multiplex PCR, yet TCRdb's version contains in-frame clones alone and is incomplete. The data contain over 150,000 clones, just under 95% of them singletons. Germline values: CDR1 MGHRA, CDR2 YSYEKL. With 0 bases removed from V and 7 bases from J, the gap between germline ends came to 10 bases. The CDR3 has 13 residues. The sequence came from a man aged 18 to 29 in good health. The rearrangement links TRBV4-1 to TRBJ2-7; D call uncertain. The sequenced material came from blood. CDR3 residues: CASSQDRVREQYF. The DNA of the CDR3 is TGCGCCAGCAGCCAAGATAGGGTGAGGGAGCAGTACTTC.